This entry is about one TCR beta chain. What it binds is unknown. The sample originates from a study of T cells after yellow fever vaccination. General study points: Subsequent booster samples again held most clones from primary vaccination (nearly 98% CD4, about 90% CD8).

A process of 5'RACE template switching, which added a universal primer site and UMIs, was used to make TCR cDNA. TCRdb called the 5' RACE reads again in MiXCR, with one record for every CDR3 protein. There are 300,000 to 400,000 distinct CDR3 sequences in the sample; over 8.5% occur only once, and about 3.5% lies in the top ten. This CDR3 is 14 amino acids long. CDR1 SGHTA and CDR2 FQGTGA come from the germline V gene. V lost 2 bases, J lost 4 bases, and 11 bases lay in between. The chain has TRBV7-3 and TRBJ1-1; unclear D gene. The sample in question was CD4+ T cells sorted from PBMCs, obtained 45 days after the yellow fever booster vaccination. This clonotype was obtained from a man younger than 35 who received the YFV17D yellow fever vaccine. The CDR3 DNA reads as TGTGCCAGCAGCTTAGGCCCCGGTGGCACTGAAGCTTTCTTT. It is translated as CASSLGPGGTEAFF.